This T cell receptor beta chain was sequenced for a study of control samples from healthy donors and cancer patients. Libraries were prepared by immunoSEQ multiplex PCR; TCRdb keeps only in-frame clonotypes and omits some of them. The data show roughly 120,000 clones, roughly 92% seen once. The CDR3 runs 16 residues. CDR1 and CDR2 (germline): SNHLY, FYNNEI. The V and J ends lost 8 bases and 4 bases, in that order; junction bases with no gene match: 8. The specimen was blood. This clonotype was obtained from a young man in good health. V is TRBV2 and J is TRBJ2-3, with 14 bases matching TRBD2. CDR3 in amino acids: CASPGLAGAGADTQYF. Written as DNA, the CDR3 is TGTGCCAGCCCGGGACTAGCGGGGGCCGGGGCAGATACGCAGTATTTT.